A single sample is the source of the 29 T cell receptor beta chains below, sequenced in a study of T cells in localized non-small cell lung cancer. Some clones are missing from TCRdb's copy, which holds only in-frame ones; the method was immunoSEQ multiplex PCR. Of some 2,800 clones detected, 29% appear once; the ten largest clones hold roughly 20%. The sequencing used lung tumor tissue, collected before any cancer treatment. The origin of the receptors is a male donor aged 60 or older with stage II squamous cell lung carcinoma.

The rearrangement links TRBV6-8 to TRBJ1-2, with D maybe TRBD1 (5 bases). Trimming stripped 3 bases from V and 3 bases from J, with 14 bases between. Per the germline V gene, CDR1 is MNHGY and CDR2 is SAAAGT. The CDR3 runs to 15 residues. CDR3 loop: CASSYSGTPYYGYTF. The CDR3 nucleotides are TGTGCCAGCAGTTATTCCGGGACCCCATACTATGGCTACACCTTC.

V gene TRBV28 combines with J gene TRBJ2-7; tentative D call: TRBD2 (6 bases). The CDR3 is 14 amino acids. Trimming took off 3 bases at V and 2 bases at J, with 11 bases between the two ends. CDR1 is MDHEN and CDR2 is SYDVKM in the germline V gene. In DNA, the CDR3 is TGTGCCAGCAGTTTGCGGGGCAGTCCCTACGAGCAGTACTTC. It encodes CASSLRGSPYEQYF.

The CDR3 DNA reads as TGTGCCAGCAGTTCAGGGACAGGGGCCTTCTATCAGCCCCAGCATTTT. It yields the protein CASSSGTGAFYQPQHF. The chain recombines TRBV11-3 with TRBJ1-5; TRBD1 aligns across 10 bases. Germline trimming cut 6 bases from V and 5 bases from J; bases unmatched to any gene: 10. CDR3 size: 16 residues. Germline V CDR1 and CDR2: SGHNT, YENEEA.

The sample holds a few counts of this clone. V is TRBV19 and J is TRBJ2-1; 9 positions agree with TRBD2. The length of the CDR3 is 15 residues. V lost 4 bases, J lost 6 bases, and 7 bases stayed unmatched. Germline V gene data show CDR1 as LNHDA and CDR2 as SQIVND (reference sequence). The CDR3 bases are TGTGCCAGTAGTACCGTAGCGGGGGAGAGCAATGAGCAGTTCTTC. It codes for CASSTVAGESNEQFF.

By share of the sample, this clone is medium-sized. The gene calls are TRBV4-1 and TRBJ1-1, with D perhaps matching TRBD1 (5 bases). CDR1 MGHRA and CDR2 YSYEKL come from the germline V gene. This CDR3 contains 14 residues. V was trimmed by 2 bases and J by 5 bases, leaving 12 bases between them. CDR3 residues: CASSQRWGITEAFF. In DNA form, the CDR3 reads TGCGCCAGCAGCCAAAGGTGGGGGATTACTGAAGCTTTCTTT.

The V and J genes are TRBV5-1 and TRBJ1-2, with 8 bases fitting TRBD1. This CDR3 has 14 amino acids. Trimming took 0 bases from V and 6 from J; bases not matched to a gene: 4. CDR1 is SGHRS and CDR2 is YFSETQ in the germline V gene. In DNA, the CDR3 is TGCGCCAGCAGCTTGGCTGCCAGGGGGCATGGCTACACCTTC. Translation: CASSLAARGHGYTF.

The V and J genes are TRBV29-1 and TRBJ2-1; 11 bases align to TRBD2. Trimming removed 6 bases from V and 7 bases from J; junction bases left unmatched: 8. Germline assignment: CDR1 SQVTM and CDR2 ANQGSEA. The CDR3 covers 14 residues. CDR3 sequence (DNA): TGCAGCGTACGACTAGCGGGAACAGGTAATGAGCAGTTCTTC. Translated: CSVRLAGTGNEQFF.

The chain joins TRBV11-1 to TRBJ1-1; D uncertain. Trimming stripped 3 bases from V and 2 bases from J, with 10 bases between. This CDR3 is 14 amino acids long. Germline V gene sequence: CDR1 SGHAT, CDR2 FQDESV (reference sequence). The DNA of the CDR3 is TGTGCCAGCAGCTTGGACCTTACCAACACTGAAGCTTTCTTT. Protein sequence: CASSLDLTNTEAFF. Supplemented by reference TRBV11-1 and TRBJ1-1, the full variable domain reads EAEVAQSPRYKITEKSQAVAFWCDPISGHATLYWYRQILGQGPELLVQFQDESVVDDSQLPKDRFSAERLKGVDSTLKIQPAELGDSAMYLCASSLDLTNTEAFFGQGTRLTVV.

The chain joins TRBV11-3 to TRBJ2-1; TRBD2 matches 11 bases. CDR3 length: 17 residues. Germline trimming cut 1 base from V and 6 bases from J; bases unmatched to any gene: 8. Germline-derived CDR1 and CDR2 are SGHNT and YENEEA. CDR3 nucleotides: TGTGCCAGCAGCTTAGGCACTAGCGGGGGCCTCCTCAATGAGCAGTTCTTC. It specifies CASSLGTSGGLLNEQFF. The full variable domain, completed using reference TRBV11-3 and TRBJ2-1, is EAGVVQSPRYKIIEKKQPVAFWCNPISGHNTLYWYLQNLGQGPELLIRYENEEAVDDSQLPKDRFSAERLKGVDSTLKIQPAELGDSAVYLCASSLGTSGGLLNEQFFGPGTRLTVL.

This clone was counted a few times. The chain links TRBV9 to TRBJ1-1; a weak D match, TRBD1 (6 bases). The CDR3 totals 16 residues. Trimming stripped 4 bases from V and 2 bases from J, with 18 bases between. CDR1 is SGDLS and CDR2 is YYNGEE in the germline V gene. CDR3 sequence reads: CASSQSGGSGNTEAFF. The CDR3 DNA is TGTGCCAGCAGCCAAAGCGGGGGCTCGGGAAACACTGAAGCTTTCTTT.

This clone has only a few counts. V gene TRBV2 combines with J gene TRBJ2-5; D is possibly TRBD2 (8 bases). Germline V lookup: CDR1 SNHLY, CDR2 FYNNEI. Trimming stripped 6 bases from V and 0 bases from J, with 14 bases between. This CDR3 is built from 15 residues. CDR3 nucleotide sequence: TGTGCCAGCAGCGTAGCGGGACAGTACCAAGAGACCCAGTACTTC. Amino acids: CASSVAGQYQETQYF.

This clone has a handful of counts. CDR3 in DNA: TGTGCCAGCGGTATAATTCAGGGCAATGAGCAGTTCTTC. It translates to CASGIIQGNEQFF. The chain uses TRBV10-3 and TRBJ2-1; the D gene is possibly TRBD1 (5 bases). Germline V gene lookup returns CDR1 ENHRY and CDR2 SYGVKD. Trimming removed 10 bases at V and 6 bases at J, with 16 bases between. The CDR3 runs to 13 residues.

By sample fraction, this clone is medium-sized. J is TRBJ2-1 and V is TRBV9, with a weak D call TRBD1 (7 bases). The V gene's germline CDR1 is SGDLS and CDR2 YYNGEE. The CDR3 sequence is 14 residues long. Trimming left V 5 bases short and J 9 bases short, with 18 bases between. CDR3 loop: CASRMEGAQGEQFF. The CDR3 coding sequence is TGTGCCAGCAGGATGGAGGGGGCGCAGGGTGAGCAGTTCTTC.

Only a few counts were recorded for this clone. The chain is built from TRBV9 and TRBJ1-4; D is perhaps TRBD1 (5 bases). Germline assignment: CDR1 SGDLS and CDR2 YYNGEE. The CDR3 covers 16 residues. Trimming left V 4 bases short and J 2 bases short, with 15 bases between. The chain's CDR3 is CASSIHPQETNEKLFF. The CDR3 DNA is TGTGCCAGCAGCATACACCCACAGGAGACTAATGAAAAACTGTTTTTT. Full variable domain (remainder filled in from reference TRBV9 and TRBJ1-4): DSGVTQTPKHLITATGQRVTLRCSPRSGDLSVYWYQQSLDQGLQFLIQYYNGEERAKGNILERFSAQQFPDLHSELNLSSLELGDSALYFCASSIHPQETNEKLFFGSGTQLSVL.

This clone occurred a few times. The chain has TRBV9 and TRBJ1-5; D is unclear. The germline V and J ends were trimmed by 5 bases and 1 base, with 16 bases remaining between them. CDR3 length equals 16 residues. The V gene's germline CDR1 is SGDLS and CDR2 YYNGEE. The DNA for the CDR3 is TGTGCCAGCAGTGAAAGGCAGGCTACCAGCAATCAGCCCCAGCATTTT. It specifies CASSERQATSNQPQHF.

The CDR3 sequence: CASSIMKDSGSNYGYTF. CDR3 DNA: TGTGCCAGTAGTATTATGAAGGACAGCGGTTCCAACTATGGCTACACCTTC. The gene calls are TRBV19 and TRBJ1-2; perhaps TRBD1 as D (6 bases). This CDR3 is built from 17 residues. In germline, CDR1 is LNHDA, CDR2 SQIVND (reference sequence). Trimming took 3 bases from V and 2 from J, leaving 19 bases between them.

The chain joins TRBV23-1 to TRBJ2-1, with no clear D. TRBV23-1 is annotated as an ORF whose role is uncertain. Trimming left V 6 bases short and J 8 bases short, with 14 bases between. There are 13 residues in the CDR3. The CDR3 nucleotides are TGCGCCAGCAGCCGCCTAATCCAAGATGAGCAGTTCTTC. Translating it yields CASSRLIQDEQFF.

V usage is TRBV29-1 and J usage is TRBJ1-2; D remains unclear. V lost 0 bases and J 6 bases, leaving 14 bases between the germline ends. CDR3 length: 14 amino acids. CDR1 and CDR2 from the germline V gene are SQVTM and ANQGSEA. The chain's CDR3 is CSVEDPRGRNGYTF. CDR3 DNA: TGCAGCGTTGAAGACCCGCGGGGTCGAAATGGCTACACCTTC.

The chain couples TRBV11-3 to TRBJ1-2; TRBD1 matches 8 bases. Per the germline V gene, CDR1 is SGHNT and CDR2 is YENEEA. Trimming at V came to 5 bases and at J to 4 bases, leaving 6 bases not matched to a gene. The CDR3 length is 14 residues. CDR3 sequence: CASSQTGVGYGYTF. CDR3 nucleotides: TGTGCCAGCAGCCAGACAGGGGTAGGCTATGGCTACACCTTC.

The V gene is TRBV29-1, the J gene TRBJ1-1; TRBD1 agrees at 8 bases. The length of the CDR3 is 13 residues. V shed 4 bases and J 1 base; nucleotides not matched to a gene: 2. Germline V gene lookup returns CDR1 SQVTM and CDR2 ANQGSEA. The CDR3 sequence is CSVATGGNTEAFF. CDR3 nucleotide sequence: TGCAGCGTTGCTACAGGGGGGAACACTGAAGCTTTCTTT.

This rearrangement joins TRBV19 to TRBJ2-5; 9 nucleotides align to TRBD2. V lost 5 bases, J lost 0 bases, and 7 bases stayed unmatched. This CDR3 is 16 amino acids long. In germline, CDR1 is LNHDA, CDR2 SQIVND (reference sequence). The CDR3 protein is CASSPRGGGDQETQYF. The CDR3 DNA follows: TGTGCCAGTAGTCCTCGGGGCGGGGGGGACCAAGAGACCCAGTACTTC.

This clone rates as large. This chain connects TRBV18 to TRBJ1-1, with D unclear. CDR3 length: 13 residues. The germline CDR1 and CDR2 sequences are KGHSH and LQKENI. V was shortened by 3 bases and J by 8 bases, with 13 bases between the two germline ends. The DNA for the CDR3 is TGTGCCAGCTCACCCCCCATGTATAGGGAAGCTTTCTTT. The encoded protein is CASSPPMYREAFF.

The genes are TRBV19 and TRBJ2-7; D ambiguous. Trimming cost V 8 bases and J 1 base, with 12 bases left between them. Germline lookup yields CDR1 LNHDA and CDR2 SQIVND (reference sequence). The CDR3 consists of 13 residues. The CDR3 region is CASGPGRSYEQYF. The CDR3 nucleotides read TGTGCCAGTGGCCCCGGGCGTTCCTACGAGCAGTACTTC.

The V gene is TRBV30, the J gene TRBJ2-7, with 8 bases fitting TRBD1. The CDR3 contains 15 residues. Losses at the gene ends were 2 bases for V and 5 bases for J; bases not matched to a gene: 11. Germline V gives CDR1 GTSNPN, CDR2 SVGIG (reference sequence). This chain's CDR3 is CAWSTAPGQVDEQYF. The CDR3 bases are TGTGCCTGGAGTACAGCCCCGGGACAGGTGGACGAGCAGTACTTC.

The table lists this clone with many counts. This sequence joins TRBV11-3 and TRBJ2-3, with D tentatively TRBD1 or TRBD2 (5 bases each). CDR3 length equals 14 residues. The germline gives CDR1 SGHNT, CDR2 YENEEA. V shed 6 bases and J shed 4 bases, with 14 bases lying between them. The CDR3 coding sequence is TGTGCCAGCAGATCGCGTCAGGGAGCAGATACGCAGTATTTT. Its protein product is CASRSRQGADTQYF.

By share, this clone ranks as medium-sized. This sequence joins TRBV11-3 and TRBJ1-1, with a tentative D call TRBD1 (5 bases). Germline CDR1 reads SGHNT; CDR2 reads YENEEA. The CDR3 length is 14 residues. V lost 7 bases, J lost 1 base, and 13 bases lay in between. The CDR3 DNA is TGTGCCAGCATCCTCCAGGGCGGGAACACTGAAGCTTTCTTT. This translates into CASILQGGNTEAFF.

The rearrangement links TRBV6-1 to TRBJ1-4; D gene uncertain. The CDR3 totals 17 residues. Germline V gives CDR1 MNHNS, CDR2 SASEGT. Trimming pared 1 base from V and 3 bases from J, leaving 15 bases between. The CDR3 region has the DNA TGTGCCAGCAGTGAAGACCAACAGATAACCTCTAATGAAAAACTGTTTTTT. Translating it yields CASSEDQQITSNEKLFF.

This sequence joins TRBV19 and TRBJ1-5, with D unclear. Trimming pared 3 bases from V and 8 bases from J, leaving 11 bases between. The CDR3 consists of 13 residues. CDR1 and CDR2 from the germline V gene are LNHDA and SQIVND (reference sequence). CDR3 coding DNA: TGTGCCAGTAGTATTCACACCGGCAAGCCCCAGCATTTT. This translates into CASSIHTGKPQHF.

This clone was seen more than once but under ten times. This chain uses TRBV19 with TRBJ2-7; D is unresolved. The germline V gene encodes CDR1 LNHDA and CDR2 SQIVND (reference sequence). This CDR3 has 13 residues. V dropped 2 bases and J dropped 1 base, with 6 bases sitting between them. CDR3 sequence: CASSIQPSYEQYF. CDR3 bases: TGTGCCAGTAGTATACAGCCGTCCTACGAGCAGTACTTC.